Below, 9 T cell receptor beta chains from the same sample are listed, as sequenced in a study of glioma-infiltrating T cells. Using RNA template, CDR3s of TCR alpha and beta were amplified with iRepertoire arm-PCR. TCRdb fed the multiplex PCR reads into MiXCR, producing one record per CDR3 protein. The sample has 3,500 to 5,000 distinct CDR3 sequences, about 92% seen once. What was sequenced was glioma tissue, nonneoplastic brain tissue, or PBMCs (not recorded which). The receptor source for this set is a human donor with low-grade glioma or glioblastoma, undergoing nonglioma brain surgery, or in good health (not recorded which).

Note on this clonotype: The junction departs from germline at one end; a sequencing error may be responsible. The size of this beta chain means little, since it is a stray read in a library made for alpha chains. The chain combines TRBV20-1 with TRBJ2-1, with 7 bases matching TRBD2. The CDR3 has 14 residues. Germline V gene sequence: CDR1 DFQATT, CDR2 SNEGSKA (reference sequence). CDR3 amino acids: CSARAGPLVGEQFF. The CDR3 DNA reads TGCAGTGCCAGAGCGGGACCCCTGGTTGGTGAGCAGTTCTTC.

On this clonotype: This beta chain is off target for a library built for alpha chains, so its abundance means little. The chain carries TRBV6-6 and TRBJ2-2; D may be TRBD1 or TRBD2 (5 bases each). Germline CDR1 MNHNY, CDR2 SVGAGI (reference sequence). Deletions cut 6 bases from V and 2 bases from J, with 13 bases between. The CDR3 extends over 15 amino acids. The CDR3, as DNA: TGTGCCAGCAGCCGGACGGGACGAAACACCGGGGAGCTGTTTTTT. It encodes CASSRTGRNTGELFF.

Of note for this clonotype: This beta chain slipped into a library made for alpha chains as a stray read, so its size is not meaningful. V usage is TRBV7-9 and J usage is TRBJ2-5; the match to TRBD2 covers 9 bases. CDR3 length: 13 residues. The V segment lost 8 bases and the J segment 2 bases; nucleotides outside the gene matches: 3. Germline V gene lookup returns CDR1 SEHNR and CDR2 FQNEAQ (reference sequence). The CDR3 loop reads CASGLAGQETQYF. The CDR3 DNA reads as TGTGCCAGCGGTCTAGCGGGGCAAGAGACCCAGTACTTC.

In regard to this clonotype: Within a library made for alpha chains, this beta chain is off target, and its count is uninformative. The chain is built from TRBV6-2 or TRBV6-3 and TRBJ2-4, with D possibly TRBD1 on 5 matching bases. CDR3 length: 15 amino acids. With 6 bases removed from V and 2 bases from J, the gap between germline ends came to 14 bases. The germline gives CDR1 MNHEY, CDR2 SVGEGT. Here the CDR3 DNA reads TGTGCCAGCAGCTATGACAGCACATCCAAAAACATTCAGTACTTC. Its translation is CASSYDSTSKNIQYF.

Concerning this clonotype itself: This beta chain appears as a stray read in a library generated for alpha chains; its size is not informative. The gene calls are TRBV6-2 or TRBV6-3 and TRBJ2-5; 7 nucleotides align to TRBD1. The length of the CDR3 is 13 residues. V gave up 6 bases and J gave up 5 bases; unmatched junction bases: 6. The V gene's germline CDR1 is MNHEY and CDR2 SVGEGT. The CDR3: CASSRDSSETQYF. In nucleotides, the CDR3 is TGTGCCAGCAGCCGGGACAGCTCCGAGACCCAGTACTTC.

In the case of this clonotype: A library made for alpha chains picked up this beta chain off target, so its size means little. The chain joins TRBV20-1 to TRBJ1-1, with D unclear. Germline CDR1 is DFQATT and CDR2 is SNEGSKA (reference sequence). V gave up 6 bases and J gave up 2 bases, with 7 bases separating them. CDR3 length: 11 amino acids. The CDR3 spells CSATENTEAFF. Here the CDR3 DNA reads TGCAGTGCCACTGAAAACACTGAAGCTTTCTTT.

This clonotype was observed a single time. This beta chain represents an off-target read in a library built for alpha chains; its size is of limited meaning. V gene TRBV6-2 or TRBV6-3 combines with J gene TRBJ2-3; 7 nucleotides match TRBD1. The CDR3 sequence is 14 residues long. The germline gives CDR1 MNHEY, CDR2 SVGEGT. V lost 5 bases to trimming and J lost 3 bases; unmatched junction nucleotides: 5. As DNA, the CDR3 is TGTGCCAGCAGTGCCGACAGGGAAACAGATACGCAGTATTTT. Translated, it gives CASSADRETDTQYF.

With regard to this clonotype: This beta chain is an off-target read within a library intended for alpha chains, so its frequency means little. The rearrangement uses TRBV5-4 and TRBJ2-3, with D perhaps TRBD2 (6 bases). This CDR3 is 16 amino acids long. Trimming pared 4 bases from V and 5 bases from J, leaving 20 bases between. The germline V gene has CDR1 SGHNT and CDR2 YYREEE (reference sequence). The CDR3 sequence is CASSRQLASVVDTQYF. CDR3 nucleotides: TGTGCCAGCAGCCGCCAACTAGCTTCGGTGGTAGATACGCAGTATTTT.

As to this clonotype: The size of this beta chain means little, since it is a stray read in a library made for alpha chains. CDR3 loop: CASSYRGVNSPLHF. CDR3 nucleotide sequence: TGTGCCAGCAGTTACAGGGGCGTTAATTCACCCCTCCACTTT. This chain joins TRBV6-9 and TRBJ1-6; D might be TRBD1 (6 bases). CDR3 length equals 14 residues. Germline CDR1 reads MNHGY; CDR2 reads SVAAGI. V was cut by 3 bases and J by 6 bases, with 9 bases left in between.